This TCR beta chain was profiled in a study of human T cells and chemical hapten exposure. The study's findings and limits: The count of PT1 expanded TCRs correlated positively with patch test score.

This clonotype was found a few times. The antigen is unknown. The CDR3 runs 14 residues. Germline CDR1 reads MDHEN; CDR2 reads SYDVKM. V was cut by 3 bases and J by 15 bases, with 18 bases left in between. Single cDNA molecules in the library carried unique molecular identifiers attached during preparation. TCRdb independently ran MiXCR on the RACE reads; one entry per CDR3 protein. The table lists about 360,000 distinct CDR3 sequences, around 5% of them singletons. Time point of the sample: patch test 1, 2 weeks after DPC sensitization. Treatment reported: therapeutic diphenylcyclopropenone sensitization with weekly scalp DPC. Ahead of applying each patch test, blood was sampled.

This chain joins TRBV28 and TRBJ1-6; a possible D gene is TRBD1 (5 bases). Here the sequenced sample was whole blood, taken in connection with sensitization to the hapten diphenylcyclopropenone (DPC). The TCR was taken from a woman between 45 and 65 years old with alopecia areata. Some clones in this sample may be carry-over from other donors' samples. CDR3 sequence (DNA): TGTGCCAGCAGTTTGGGGCAGAGTTGGGGGAACCTCCACTTT. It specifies CASSLGQSWGNLHF.